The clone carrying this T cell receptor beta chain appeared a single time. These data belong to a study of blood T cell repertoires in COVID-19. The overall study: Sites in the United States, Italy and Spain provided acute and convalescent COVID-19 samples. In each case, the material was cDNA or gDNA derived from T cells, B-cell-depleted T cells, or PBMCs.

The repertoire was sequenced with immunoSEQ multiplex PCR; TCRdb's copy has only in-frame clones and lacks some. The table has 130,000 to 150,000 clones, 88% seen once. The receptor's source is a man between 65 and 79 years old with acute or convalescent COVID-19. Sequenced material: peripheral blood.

The CDR3 region is CASSLPGAYEQYF. As DNA, the CDR3 is TGTGCCAGCAGCCTCCCCGGGGCCTACGAGCAGTACTTC. The chain recombines TRBV3-1 (or the pseudogene TRBV3-2) with TRBJ2-7; the D gene is possibly TRBD2 (5 bases). Germline V lookup: CDR1 LGHDT, CDR2 YNNKEL (reference sequence). CDR3 size: 13 residues. Deletions cut 4 bases from V and 2 bases from J, with 9 bases between.